The rows below give T cell receptor beta chains drawn from one sample of a study of spatial heterogeneity in lung cancer. TCRdb used MiXCR to reprocess the 5' RACE reads, holding one entry per CDR3 protein. The data show about 23,000 distinct CDR3 sequences, with about 3% seen just once and 29% held by the top ten. The material sequenced was PBMCs, taken at surgery. Receptors were obtained from a female donor with early-stage non-small cell lung cancer. CDR3s include the opening cysteine and the closing phenylalanine or tryptophan. A D gene is named only where the DNA matches it firmly. Clone size is given for some rows only: seen once, a few or many times, or a class if the clone is expanded.

J gene: TRBJ2-2; V gene: TRBV3-1; clone size: many; D gene: NA; CDR3 DNA: TGTGCCAGCAGCCAAGAATATAACACCGGGGAGCTGTTTTTT; CDR3 protein: CASSQEYNTGELFF
J gene: TRBJ1-1; V gene: TRBV6-2/TRBV6-3; clone size: NA; D gene: NA; CDR3 DNA: TGTGCCAGCCGGGACGAGTACACTGAAGCTTTCTTT; CDR3 protein: CASRDEYTEAFF
J gene: TRBJ2-1; V gene: TRBV6-2/TRBV6-3; clone size: many; D gene: TRBD2; CDR3 DNA: TGTGCCAGCAGTTACTGGGAGGGGCCCACAAACTTAAGCTCCTACAATGAGCAGTTCTTC; CDR3 protein: CASSYWEGPTNLSSYNEQFF
J gene: TRBJ2-4; V gene: TRBV11-3; clone size: many; D gene: NA; CDR3 DNA: TGTGCCAGCAGCTTTTCCGGGGACATTCAGTACTTC; CDR3 protein: CASSFSGDIQYF
J gene: TRBJ2-6; V gene: TRBV12-3/TRBV12-4; clone size: many; D gene: NA; CDR3 DNA: TGTGCCAGCAGTCCATCAAGGGGCCCATCTGGGGCCAACGTCCTGACTTTC; CDR3 protein: CASSPSRGPSGANVLTF
J gene: TRBJ2-3; V gene: TRBV3-1; clone size: NA; D gene: NA; CDR3 DNA: TGTGCCAGCAGCCAAGAGACCGTAGCGGAGTGGTCCCCTGGTGATACGCAGTATTTT; CDR3 protein: CASSQETVAEWSPGDTQYF
J gene: TRBJ2-1; V gene: TRBV5-6; clone size: few; D gene: NA; CDR3 DNA: TGTGCCAGCAGCAGCAGGGGTTTTTCCTACAATGAGCAGTTCTTC; CDR3 protein: CASSSRGFSYNEQFF
J gene: TRBJ1-5; V gene: TRBV2; clone size: many; D gene: NA; CDR3 DNA: TGTGCCAGCAGCGAATGGGGGCAGGGCAATCAGCCCCAGCATTTT; CDR3 protein: CASSEWGQGNQPQHF
J gene: TRBJ2-7; V gene: TRBV7-9; clone size: NA; D gene: TRBD2; CDR3 DNA: TGTGCCAGCAGCTCCGTTCGGCGGGAGTCGGACGAGCAGTACTTC; CDR3 protein: CASSSVRRESDEQYF
J gene: TRBJ2-5; V gene: TRBV7-6; clone size: NA; D gene: TRBD2; CDR3 DNA: TGTGCCAGCAGCTATCGGGTAGCGGGAGGGTCACAAGAGACCCAGTACTTC; CDR3 protein: CASSYRVAGGSQETQYF
J gene: TRBJ1-1; V gene: TRBV29-1; clone size: few; D gene: TRBD1; CDR3 DNA: TGCAGCGCCCGAGCGGGACAGGGGTCCGGGTCGGCTTTCTTT; CDR3 protein: CSARAGQGSGSAFF
J gene: TRBJ2-7; V gene: TRBV3-1; clone size: many; D gene: TRBD1; CDR3 DNA: TGTGCCAGCAGCGGACGGGACAGGTTTTCCTACGAGCAGTACTTC; CDR3 protein: CASSGRDRFSYEQYF
J gene: TRBJ2-5; V gene: TRBV3-1; clone size: NA; D gene: NA; CDR3 DNA: TGTGCCAGCAGCCGGGCGGGGCTACAAGAGACCCAGTACTTC; CDR3 protein: CASSRAGLQETQYF
J gene: TRBJ2-3; V gene: TRBV28; clone size: many; D gene: NA; CDR3 DNA: TGTGCCGCCGCGGACCTTAGCACAGATACGCAGTATTTT; CDR3 protein: CAAADLSTDTQYF
J gene: TRBJ1-2; V gene: TRBV7-2; clone size: many; D gene: NA; CDR3 DNA: TGTGCCAGCAGCTTAGGCACAGGAAACTATGGCTACACCTTC; CDR3 protein: CASSLGTGNYGYTF
J gene: TRBJ2-1; V gene: TRBV4-2; clone size: NA; D gene: NA; CDR3 DNA: TGTGCCAGCACGCTAGGATCTAACAATGAGCAGTTCTTC; CDR3 protein: CASTLGSNNEQFF
J gene: TRBJ2-7; V gene: TRBV7-2; clone size: many; D gene: NA; CDR3 DNA: TGTGCCAGCAGCTGGCCCGGAGGTGAGCAGTACTTC; CDR3 protein: CASSWPGGEQYF
J gene: TRBJ2-1; V gene: TRBV7-9; clone size: few; D gene: NA; CDR3 DNA: TGTGCCAGCAGCGGGTCCTACAATGAGCAGTTCTTC; CDR3 protein: CASSGSYNEQFF
J gene: TRBJ2-5; V gene: TRBV27; clone size: many; D gene: TRBD1; CDR3 DNA: TGTGCCAGCAGTTTGGACAGGGCGTTGGAGACCCAGTACTTC; CDR3 protein: CASSLDRALETQYF
J gene: TRBJ2-1; V gene: TRBV18; clone size: many; D gene: NA; CDR3 DNA: TGTGCCAGCTCACCTCCTGTGGGGGCCCCACTAGTTAGCTCCTACAATGAGCAGTTCTTC; CDR3 protein: CASSPPVGAPLVSSYNEQFF
J gene: TRBJ1-4; V gene: TRBV20-1; clone size: many; D gene: NA; CDR3 DNA: TGCAGTGCTAGAATGCCGGGACTCAATGAAAAACTGTTTTTT; CDR3 protein: CSARMPGLNEKLFF
J gene: TRBJ1-2; V gene: TRBV6-1; clone size: many; D gene: NA; CDR3 DNA: TGTGCCAGCTCTACCGGGAGGGGCTACGGCTACACCTTC; CDR3 protein: CASSTGRGYGYTF
J gene: TRBJ2-2; V gene: TRBV7-7; clone size: many; D gene: NA; CDR3 DNA: TGTGCTAGCAGCTTAGACCACAGCATAAACACCGGGGAGCTGTTTTTT; CDR3 protein: CASSLDHSINTGELFF
J gene: TRBJ2-7; V gene: TRBV7-2; clone size: many; D gene: TRBD2; CDR3 DNA: TGTGCCAGCAGCTTAGAAACTAGCGGGAGGTTGTACGAGCAGTACTTC; CDR3 protein: CASSLETSGRLYEQYF
J gene: TRBJ2-5; V gene: TRBV4-1; clone size: many; D gene: NA; CDR3 DNA: TGCGCCAGCAGCCAATTCCCGGTGGCAGGGCCCGAGACCCAGTACTTC; CDR3 protein: CASSQFPVAGPETQYF
J gene: TRBJ1-1; V gene: TRBV7-3; clone size: many; D gene: NA; CDR3 DNA: TGTGCCAGCAGCCCCTACGCCGGGCACACTGAAGCTTTCTTT; CDR3 protein: CASSPYAGHTEAFF
J gene: TRBJ2-7; V gene: TRBV5-1; clone size: NA; D gene: NA; CDR3 DNA: TGCGCCAGCACCCCAATCGGGGTTAATACCTACGAGCAGTACTTC; CDR3 protein: CASTPIGVNTYEQYF
J gene: TRBJ1-5; V gene: TRBV25-1; clone size: many; D gene: TRBD1; CDR3 DNA: TGTGCCAGCAGTGAATCTGGACAGGGTACTCAGCCCCAGCATTTT; CDR3 protein: CASSESGQGTQPQHF
J gene: TRBJ2-3; V gene: TRBV2; clone size: many; D gene: NA; CDR3 DNA: TGTGCCAGCAGTGTCCTTAATACAGATACGCAGTATTTT; CDR3 protein: CASSVLNTDTQYF
J gene: TRBJ2-3; V gene: TRBV19; clone size: many; D gene: NA; CDR3 DNA: TGTGCCAGTAGTATAGGGGGCCGATCGAAGTCTACGCTGTATTTT; CDR3 protein: CASSIGGRSKSTLYF
J gene: TRBJ2-3; V gene: TRBV11-2; clone size: medium-sized; D gene: NA; CDR3 DNA: TGTGCCAGCAGCCCAGATACCCGGTGGGGATCCACAGATACGCAGTATTTT; CDR3 protein: CASSPDTRWGSTDTQYF
J gene: TRBJ2-2; V gene: TRBV6-5; clone size: many; D gene: NA; CDR3 DNA: TGTGCCAGCAGTACGACAGACACCGGGGAGCTGTTTTTT; CDR3 protein: CASSTTDTGELFF
J gene: TRBJ2-3; V gene: TRBV12-3/TRBV12-4; clone size: NA; D gene: TRBD2; CDR3 DNA: TGTGCCAGCAGCCAACTAGCGGGAGCTGCTGATACGCAGTATTTT; CDR3 protein: CASSQLAGAADTQYF
J gene: TRBJ2-7; V gene: TRBV19; clone size: many; D gene: NA; CDR3 DNA: TGTGCCAGTAGAAGAACTCCTGGCTCCTACGAGCAGTACTTC; CDR3 protein: CASRRTPGSYEQYF
J gene: TRBJ1-4; V gene: TRBV4-2; clone size: few; D gene: TRBD1; CDR3 DNA: TGTGCCAGCAGCCAAACAGGGGGCGTAAATGAAAAACTGTTTTTT; CDR3 protein: CASSQTGGVNEKLFF
J gene: TRBJ2-7; V gene: TRBV7-9; clone size: medium-sized; D gene: NA; CDR3 DNA: TGTGCCAGCAGCCGGGTGGAGGGGGCCAGCGAGCAGTACTTC; CDR3 protein: CASSRVEGASEQYF
J gene: TRBJ1-2; V gene: TRBV5-5; clone size: many; D gene: NA; CDR3 DNA: TGTGCCAGCGCGAGGGGTTCGGATAACTATGGCTACACCTTC; CDR3 protein: CASARGSDNYGYTF
J gene: TRBJ2-7; V gene: TRBV15; clone size: many; D gene: NA; CDR3 DNA: TGTGCCACCAGCAGAGATCTAGGCGCCGAGCAGTACTTC; CDR3 protein: CATSRDLGAEQYF
J gene: TRBJ2-3; V gene: TRBV7-6; clone size: few; D gene: NA; CDR3 DNA: TGTGCCAGCAGCTCTCGTCCTGCAGATACGCAGTATTTT; CDR3 protein: CASSSRPADTQYF
J gene: TRBJ2-1; V gene: TRBV20-1; clone size: many; D gene: NA; CDR3 DNA: TGCAGTGCTAGAGGAAACAATGAGCAGTTCTTC; CDR3 protein: CSARGNNEQFF
J gene: TRBJ2-7; V gene: TRBV6-5; clone size: NA; D gene: NA; CDR3 DNA: TGTGCCAGCGGGGGGGGCGCGGGGCTGGAGCAGTACTTC; CDR3 protein: CASGGGAGLEQYF